One sample yielded the 17 T cell receptor beta chains listed below, sequenced in a study of T cell responses to AZD1222 COVID-19 vaccine. Some clones are missing from TCRdb's copy, which holds only in-frame ones; the method was immunoSEQ multiplex PCR. Of 60,000 to 90,000 clones listed, roughly 80% are singletons. Here the sequenced sample was peripheral blood, taken 28 days after the second dose of the MenACWY control vaccine. The receptors come from an adult who received the MenACWY meningococcal vaccine as a control.

This chain uses TRBV15 with TRBJ1-4; 7 nucleotides agree with TRBD1. CDR3 length: 14 amino acids. The trim removed 6 bases at V and 4 bases at J, leaving 5 bases unmatched. CDR1 and CDR2 (germline): LNHNV, YYDKDF (reference sequence). CDR3 amino acids: CATSPGQNNEKLFF. DNA of the CDR3: TGTGCCACCAGTCCGGGACAGAATAATGAAAAACTGTTTTTT. Using reference TRBV15 and TRBJ1-4 for the parts outside the CDR3, the full variable domain is DAMVIQNPRYQVTQFGKPVTLSCSQTLNHNVMYWYQQKSSQAPKLLFHYYDKDFNNEADTPDNFQSRRPNTSFCFLDIRSPGLGDTAMYLCATSPGQNNEKLFFGSGTQLSVL.

The gene calls are TRBV19 and TRBJ2-2; 12 nucleotides align to TRBD2. Germline V gene sequence: CDR1 LNHDA, CDR2 SQIVND (reference sequence). The CDR3 consists of 16 residues. Trimming removed 7 bases from V and 7 bases from J; junction bases left unmatched: 10. The CDR3 region is CASNRLAGGSSGELFF. CDR3 bases: TGTGCCAGTAACCGCCTAGCGGGGGGGTCGAGCGGGGAGCTGTTTTTT.

The rearrangement joins TRBV9 to TRBJ2-3, with D possibly being TRBD1 or TRBD2 (6 bases each). Germline V gene lookup returns CDR1 SGDLS and CDR2 YYNGEE. CDR3 length equals 16 residues. Trimming took 4 bases from V and 2 from J, leaving 17 bases between them. CDR3 DNA: TGTGCCAGCAGCCGTGGGGGGCGGGGAGACACAGATACGCAGTATTTT. Its protein product is CASSRGGRGDTDTQYF.

This chain connects TRBV28 to TRBJ2-3, with TRBD1 matching over 9 bases. Germline values: CDR1 MDHEN, CDR2 SYDVKM. Trimming removed 1 base from V and 3 bases from J; junction bases left unmatched: 5. The CDR3 is made up of 16 amino acids. This CDR3 is CASSLLNRGRTDTQYF. As DNA, the CDR3 is TGTGCCAGCAGTTTATTAAACAGGGGGCGAACAGATACGCAGTATTTT.

This clone was detected a few times. This chain links TRBV2 with TRBJ2-7, with 7 bases matching TRBD1. The junction had 12 bases not matched to a gene; V was cut back by 5 bases and J by 2 bases. The CDR3 is 16 amino acids. Germline-derived CDR1 and CDR2 are SNHLY and FYNNEI. The CDR3 is CASSIGTALDTYEQYF. The DNA of the CDR3 is TGTGCCAGCAGTATAGGGACAGCCTTGGATACCTACGAGCAGTACTTC.

The chain links TRBV5-4 to TRBJ2-5; 16 bases are a match to TRBD2. The germline CDR1 and CDR2 sequences are SGHNT and YYREEE (reference sequence). There are 16 residues in the CDR3. The ends lost 4 bases at V and 5 bases at J; junction bases unmatched: 5. The chain's CDR3 is CASSPGLAGGLETQYF. Written as DNA, the CDR3 is TGTGCCAGCAGCCCGGGACTAGCGGGAGGGTTGGAGACCCAGTACTTC.

This chain joins TRBV28 and TRBJ1-5, with 8 nucleotides matching TRBD1. Per the germline V gene, CDR1 is MDHEN and CDR2 is SYDVKM. CDR3 length equals 17 residues. Trimming cost V 5 bases and J 1 base; bases outside gene matches: 10. CDR3 sequence: CASSPRTGMVSNQPQHF. In DNA form, the CDR3 reads TGTGCCAGCAGTCCCAGGACAGGGATGGTAAGCAATCAGCCCCAGCATTTT.

CDR3 region: CASSQGTANTEAFF. The CDR3, as DNA: TGTGCCAGCAGCCAAGGGACAGCGAACACTGAAGCTTTCTTT. The chain is built from TRBV3-1 (or the pseudogene TRBV3-2) and TRBJ1-1; weak D call: TRBD1 (6 bases). The V and J ends lost 1 base and 1 base respectively, with 7 bases between them. The CDR3 covers 14 residues. Germline V gene data show CDR1 as LGHDT and CDR2 as YNNKEL (reference sequence).

The chain employs TRBV2 and TRBJ1-2; no firm D call. The CDR3 length is 11 residues. The germline V gene has CDR1 SNHLY and CDR2 FYNNEI. V lost 6 bases to trimming and J lost 5 bases, with 7 bases between them. The CDR3 loop reads CASRADYGYTF. The CDR3 nucleotides are TGTGCCAGCAGGGCTGATTATGGCTACACCTTC. The full variable domain, with the rest looked up from reference TRBV2 and TRBJ1-2, is EPEVTQTPSHQVTQMGQEVILRCVPISNHLYFYWYRQILGQKVEFLVSFYNNEISEKSEIFDDQFSVERPDGSNFTLKIRSTKLEDSAMYFCASRADYGYTFGSGTRLTVV.

This sequence joins TRBV28 and TRBJ2-1; D is possibly TRBD2 (5 bases). Germline CDR1 reads MDHEN; CDR2 reads SYDVKM. The V end was cut by 5 bases, the J end by 8 bases, with 22 bases between. The CDR3 sequence is 16 residues long. In nucleotides, the CDR3 is TGTGCCAGCAGTCCACCCCACCCTTCGGGGTACGATGAGCAGTTCTTC. It translates to CASSPPHPSGYDEQFF.

The J gene is TRBJ2-1, the V gene TRBV9; 10 bases fit TRBD1. The germline V gene encodes CDR1 SGDLS and CDR2 YYNGEE. V lost 4 bases, J lost 5 bases, and 6 bases stayed unmatched. The CDR3 runs to 15 residues. CDR3 protein: CASSIAGTGDNEQFF. In DNA form, the CDR3 reads TGTGCCAGCAGCATAGCCGGGACAGGGGACAATGAGCAGTTCTTC.

The rearrangement uses TRBV28 and TRBJ2-3; 8 nucleotides match TRBD2. The CDR3 contains 15 residues. Germline CDR1 and CDR2: MDHEN and SYDVKM. J gave up 7 bases and V 1 base, and 7 bases lay outside the gene matches. The CDR3 here is CASSLSGGGIHTQYF. The CDR3 region has the DNA TGTGCCAGCAGTTTATCCGGGGGGGGTATACATACGCAGTATTTT.

This clone was seen only once. V and J are TRBV11-1 and TRBJ2-1, with D perhaps TRBD1 (6 bases). Germline assignment: CDR1 SGHAT and CDR2 FQDESV (reference sequence). The V and J ends lost 6 bases and 0 bases respectively, with 12 bases between them. The CDR3 sequence is 15 residues long. The CDR3 protein is CASSQGQSSYNEQFF. The CDR3 DNA is TGTGCCAGCAGTCAAGGACAGAGCTCCTACAATGAGCAGTTCTTC.

This clone has just a few counts. This chain connects TRBV5-1 to TRBJ2-1, with unresolved D. Trimming cost V 5 bases and J 11 bases, with 11 bases left between them. Germline lookup yields CDR1 SGHRS and CDR2 YFSETQ. The CDR3 sequence is 11 residues long. In DNA, the CDR3 is TGCGCCAGCAGATTAGGAACCAAGCAGTTCTTC. Protein product: CASRLGTKQFF.

This chain joins TRBV4-1 and TRBJ1-1; D is undetermined. CDR3 size: 19 residues. V dropped 0 bases and J dropped 6 bases, with 26 bases sitting between them. CDR1 is MGHRA and CDR2 is YSYEKL in the germline V gene. Here the CDR3 reads CASSQESQSGVGLGAEAFF. As DNA, the CDR3 is TGCGCCAGCAGCCAAGAAAGCCAATCCGGCGTGGGCCTTGGGGCTGAAGCTTTCTTT.

The rearrangement joins TRBV6-5 to TRBJ1-5; D possibly corresponds to TRBD1 (6 bases). In germline, CDR1 is MNHEY, CDR2 SVGAGI. The germline V and J ends were trimmed by 5 bases and 1 base, with 9 bases remaining between them. This CDR3 has 14 residues. The CDR3 nucleotides are TGTGCCAGCAGTAGGGACATCAGCAATCAGCCCCAGCATTTT. Its translation: CASSRDISNQPQHF.

The rearrangement joins TRBV20-1 to TRBJ1-5; the D is unclear. This CDR3 has 10 amino acids. The V and J ends lost 5 bases and 5 bases respectively, with 4 bases between them. Germline CDR1 is DFQATT and CDR2 is SNEGSKA (reference sequence). The CDR3 nucleotides read TGCAGTGCTTCGGATCAGCCCCAGCATTTT. It encodes CSASDQPQHF.